This T cell receptor beta chain was sequenced for a study of prognosis after radiotherapy for stage I lung cancer. This clonotype was found many times. Its cognate antigen is unknown. The germline V gene has CDR1 DFQATT and CDR2 SNEGSKA (reference sequence). V was shortened by 6 bases and J by 2 bases, with 23 bases between the two germline ends. This CDR3 has 16 residues. With two-round multiplex PCR, TCR beta CDR3 sequences were amplified from genomic DNA. Round-one PCR had primers specific to each TRBV and TRBJ gene. TCRdb reanalysed the multiplex PCR reads using MiXCR and keeps one entry per CDR3 protein. Here the sample spans under 75,000 distinct CDR3 sequences, more than 25% being singletons. Study-level findings and limits: Reportedly, the usage of TRBV and TRBJ genes was not the same in patients with and without metastases.

The sample consisted of PBMCs, taken before or after stereotactic body radiation therapy (not recorded which). This sequence was found in a donor over 45 with non-small cell lung cancer. J is TRBJ2-7 and V is TRBV20-1; the D gene is possibly TRBD1 (6 bases). In nucleotides, the CDR3 is TGCAGTGCCGAGGTACAGGGACGAGTTTCAACCTACGAGCAGTACTTC. It specifies CSAEVQGRVSTYEQYF.